This T cell receptor beta chain was sequenced in a study of CXCR3-negative and CXCR3-positive naive CD8 T cells. General observations from the study: Fresh PBMCs served for most assays, and CXCR3 expression fell partially after cryopreservation. Memory cells showed distinct TRBV-TRBJ patterns, while the two naive subsets matched. Comparably high diversity marked both naive subsets, whereas memory CD8+ cells had much lower diversity.

The CDR3 length is 15 residues. Germline V gene data show CDR1 as SEHNR and CDR2 as FQNEAQ (reference sequence). UMI-labeled 5' RACE TRB cDNA libraries were prepared from the cells. TCRdb derives one entry per CDR3 protein from the 5' RACE reads, leaving out DNA. The sample's table shows some 130,000 distinct CDR3 sequences. As regards this clonotype: Its antigen is as yet unknown.

The receptor comes from a human donor in good health. Some clones in this sample may be carry-over from other donors' samples. Sequenced input: naive CXCR3- CD8+ T cells from blood. Subset noted: CD45RO-CCR7+CD27+CD95- naive CD8+ T cells lacking CXCR3 (TNR3-). V is TRBV7-9 and J is TRBJ2-7; TCRdb picks TRBD1, but there is no DNA to check that call. The CDR3 here is CASSSGTGFIYEQYF.